A selection of T cell receptor beta chains follows, all from one sample in a study of blood T cell repertoires in COVID-19. Here immunoSEQ multiplex PCR was the method, and the copy in TCRdb shows in-frame clones only, minus some. This table has some 220,000 clones, around 80% appearing once. Sequencing was done on a sample of peripheral blood. The receptors here all came from a woman aged 60 to 75 who had recovered from COVID-19. The CDR3 runs from the conserved cysteine through the conserved F or W. D genes are given only for firm matches. Clone size is not always given. Where it is, it says once, few, many or a class for expanded clones.

.	TRBJ1-1	.	TRBV7-6	TGTGCCAGCAGCGGCAGTCGGGGGGCGCCCACTGAAGCTTTCTTT	CASSGSRGAPTEAFF
.	TRBJ2-5	.	TRBV5-4	TGTGCCAGCAATAGAGACAGGAGAGGCAGCCAGACCCAGTACTTC	CASNRDRRGSQTQYF
.	TRBJ2-1	.	TRBV7-9	TGTGCCAGCAGCTTAGGGAATTGGACAGAGAGCTCCTACAATGAGCAGTTCTTC	CASSLGNWTESSYNEQFF
TRBD1	TRBJ1-1	.	TRBV6-6	TGTGCCAGCAGTTCCCAGGGGGAGAGATGGACTGAAGCTTTCTTT	CASSSQGERWTEAFF
TRBD1	TRBJ1-4	once	TRBV6-1	TGTGCCAGCAGTGAATGGCAGGGGGCAGGCGAAAAACTGTTTTTT	CASSEWQGAGEKLFF
TRBD1	TRBJ2-5	.	TRBV7-2	TGTGCCAGCAGCTTTTACAGGGGAGAGACCCAGTACTTC	CASSFYRGETQYF
TRBD1	TRBJ2-1	once	TRBV7-8	TGTGCCAGCTTTCGACAGGGATCCTACAATGAGCAGTTCTTC	CASFRQGSYNEQFF
TRBD1	TRBJ1-2	.	TRBV7-8	TGTGCCAGCAGCTCGGACAGGGGGTATGGCTACACCTTC	CASSSDRGYGYTF
.	TRBJ1-1	.	TRBV19	TGTGCCAGTAGCCTAACTCGTGGTACTGAAGCTTTCTTT	CASSLTRGTEAFF
.	TRBJ1-1	.	TRBV7-9	TGTGCCAGCAGCTTAAGGGCAGGACAACACATGAACACTGAAGCTTTCTTT	CASSLRAGQHMNTEAFF
TRBD2	TRBJ2-3	.	TRBV11-2	TGTGCCAGCAGCCCCCGGACTAGCGGGGGAGCGGGGGCTACGCAGTATTTT	CASSPRTSGGAGATQYF
TRBD2	TRBJ2-7	.	TRBV4-1	TGCGCCAGCAGCCAGATACTAGCGGGCAAACCCTACGAGCAGTACTTC	CASSQILAGKPYEQYF
TRBD1	TRBJ2-1	once	TRBV5-4	TGTGCCAGCAGCTTCCCGGGGATCCGGGACAGGGACGACAATGAGCAGTTCTTC	CASSFPGIRDRDDNEQFF
TRBD1	TRBJ1-1	.	TRBV3-1/TRBV3-2	TGTGCCAGCAGCCAACCGGAATGGACAGGGAAAAACACTGAAGCTTTCTTT	CASSQPEWTGKNTEAFF
.	TRBJ1-1	once	TRBV7-2	TGTGCCAGCAGCACCTATCAAGTAGTCGCTGAAGCTTTCTTT	CASSTYQVVAEAFF
.	TRBJ2-7	.	TRBV6-5	TGTGCCAGCATGCAGCCCCCGGGACAAAACTACGAGCAGTACTTC	CASMQPPGQNYEQYF
TRBD2	TRBJ2-3	once	TRBV5-1	TGCGCCAGCAGCCTATTGGGGGACTACACAGATACGCAGTATTTT	CASSLLGDYTDTQYF
TRBD1	TRBJ2-5	few	TRBV3-1/TRBV3-2	TGTGCCAGCAGCCGAAGACAGGGGCAAGAGACCCAGTACTTC	CASSRRQGQETQYF
TRBD1	TRBJ1-4	.	TRBV2	TGTGCCAGCCTCACAGGGGTGGATGAAAAACTGTTTTTT	CASLTGVDEKLFF
.	TRBJ1-5	few	TRBV6-6	TGTGCCAGCCGACCTTCAGAGCGTCAGCCCCAGCATTTT	CASRPSERQPQHF
.	TRBJ1-2	.	TRBV25-1	TGTGCCAGCAGTGTGGGGCTATCTAACTATGGCTACACCTTC	CASSVGLSNYGYTF
TRBD1	TRBJ1-2	.	TRBV2	TGTGCCAGCAGACTTTCCCGGGACAGAAACTATGGCTACACCTTC	CASRLSRDRNYGYTF
TRBD2	TRBJ2-3	few	TRBV19	TGTGCCAGTAGTCCTGGGACTACCCCCACAGATACGCAGTATTTT	CASSPGTTPTDTQYF
.	TRBJ1-1	.	TRBV12-3/TRBV12-4	TGTGCCAGCCTCGGGGTCAACACTGAAGCTTTCTTT	CASLGVNTEAFF
TRBD1	TRBJ1-1	.	TRBV6-5	TGTGCCACCTTCCCGGGACAGGTGAACACTGAAGCTTTCTTT	CATFPGQVNTEAFF
TRBD2	TRBJ2-1	once	TRBV5-4	TGTGCCAGCATGCGGGGGGGCAATTACAATGAGCAGTTCTTC	CASMRGGNYNEQFF
TRBD1	TRBJ2-2	.	TRBV5-1	TGCGCCAGCAGCTCCGGGACAGGGGTCGGGGAGCTGTTTTTT	CASSSGTGVGELFF
.	TRBJ2-7	.	TRBV7-9	TGTGCCAGCAGCTTAGCGGACAGCTCCTACGAGCAGTACTTC	CASSLADSSYEQYF
.	TRBJ1-2	.	TRBV18	TGTGCCAGCTCACCACCTCGGACAGACTATGGCTACACCTTC	CASSPPRTDYGYTF
.	TRBJ2-7	.	TRBV3-1/TRBV3-2	TGTGCCAGCAGCCAACCTGCAGGGAACTACGAGCAGTACTTC	CASSQPAGNYEQYF
.	TRBJ1-4	.	TRBV9	TGTGCCAGCAGCGAACAGGCATTTTCTGCTAATGAAAAACTGTTTTTT	CASSEQAFSANEKLFF
.	TRBJ2-7	few	TRBV7-2	TGTGCCAGCAGCTTAGCGCGAGATTTTATCCACGAGCAGTACTTC	CASSLARDFIHEQYF
TRBD1	TRBJ2-3	.	TRBV5-1	TGCGCCAGCAGCTTGATGACAGGGGGGGTCTCAGATACGCAGTATTTT	CASSLMTGGVSDTQYF
.	TRBJ2-7	few	TRBV9	TGTGCCAGCAGCCCCGCGGGATTCGAGCAGTACTTC	CASSPAGFEQYF
TRBD2	TRBJ2-7	.	TRBV7-6	TGTGCCAGCAGCTTAGTAGCGGGGGGGAGTTACGAGCAGTACTTC	CASSLVAGGSYEQYF
.	TRBJ2-1	.	TRBV21-1	TGTGCCAGCAGCATACCTAAGACAGCCAACAATGAGCAGTTCTTC	CASSIPKTANNEQFF
TRBD2	TRBJ2-1	.	TRBV11-3	TGTGCCAGCAGCCCCCAGGGGCTAGCGGGGAATGAGCAGTTCTTC	CASSPQGLAGNEQFF
.	TRBJ2-5	.	TRBV7-8	TGTGCCAGCAGCTTAGTTCTAGCGCAAGAGACCCAGTACTTC	CASSLVLAQETQYF
.	TRBJ1-3	.	TRBV5-1	TGCGCCAGCAGCTTGGACAGGCACTCTGGAAACACCATATATTTT	CASSLDRHSGNTIYF
TRBD2	TRBJ2-3	.	TRBV7-6	TGTGCCAGCAGCTTAGGAACTAGCGGGGGGTACACAGATACGCAGTATTTT	CASSLGTSGGYTDTQYF
TRBD1	TRBJ2-6	once	TRBV6-1	TGTGCCAGCAGTGAACCGGGACAGGGATATTCCGGGGCCAACGTCCTGACTTTC	CASSEPGQGYSGANVLTF
TRBD1	TRBJ1-6	.	TRBV7-2	TGTGCCAGCAGCTCTAACAGGGGCTCCTATAATTCACCCCTCCACTTT	CASSSNRGSYNSPLHF
.	TRBJ1-1	.	TRBV7-9	TGTGCCAGCAGCTTTGCGGGGTCTGGAGCTTTCTTT	CASSFAGSGAFF
.	TRBJ1-1	few	TRBV14	TGTGCCAGCAGCCAAGCGGGGGATCGTTGGAGCACTGAAGCTTTCTTT	CASSQAGDRWSTEAFF
TRBD2	TRBJ2-5	.	TRBV9	TGTGCCAGCAGCGAGACTAGCGTGCAAGAGACCCAGTACTTC	CASSETSVQETQYF
.	TRBJ1-3	.	TRBV9	TGTGCCAGCAGTCCTGGGGGGTTAGGATTATCATACTCTGGAAACACCATATATTTT	CASSPGGLGLSYSGNTIYF
TRBD1	TRBJ1-5	once	TRBV2	TGTGCCAGCAGTGAAGGGGGGACAGCAAGCAATCAGCCCCAGCATTTT	CASSEGGTASNQPQHF
.	TRBJ2-3	once	TRBV30	TGTGCCTGGGCCAACTCAGATACGCAGTATTTT	CAWANSDTQYF
TRBD2	TRBJ2-1	.	TRBV5-5	TGTGCCAGCAGTTTTAGCGGGGGGGCAGCCAATGAGCAGTTCTTC	CASSFSGGAANEQFF
.	TRBJ1-2	once	TRBV6-5	TGTGCCAGCAGTTACTCGATGGCAGGATATGGCTACACCTTC	CASSYSMAGYGYTF
TRBD2	TRBJ2-3	.	TRBV7-2	TGTGCCAGCAGTCGCCGGGCTAGCGGGGGGGCTAGAACAGATACGCAGTATTTT	CASSRRASGGARTDTQYF
TRBD1	TRBJ1-2	.	TRBV30	TGTGCCTGGCGGGGGGACAGGGGAAGGAGAGGCTACACCTTC	CAWRGDRGRRGYTF
.	TRBJ2-3	.	TRBV7-8	TGTGCCAGCGGACAAACCCCTGGTGCAGGCCAGTATTTT	CASGQTPGAGQYF
.	TRBJ2-2	.	TRBV7-3	TGTGCCAGCAGCTCGGCAGGAGGGGCGAACACCGGGGAGCTGTTTTTT	CASSSAGGANTGELFF
.	TRBJ1-3	.	TRBV5-1	TGCGCCAGCAGCTTGTATAGCGAACGCTCTGGAAACACCATATATTTT	CASSLYSERSGNTIYF
.	TRBJ2-7	once	TRBV2	TGTGCCAGCATGAAGAGCGACAGCCTCGAGTACGAGCAGTACTTC	CASMKSDSLEYEQYF